The next 30 T cell receptor beta chains were all read from a single sample in a study of T cells in Graves' hyperthyroidism and ophthalmopathy (dated by TCRdb to the late 2010s). The method behind the library was multiplex PCR. The sequencing machine was an Illumina HiSeq 2000. The TCR beta CDR3 regions were amplified from RNA transcripts. The first round of RT-PCR for the TCR CDR3 was performed with the HTBI primer set and the Qiagen OneStep RT-PCR kit. In TCRdb, the public reads were trimmed at Q25 with fastp and aligned with MiXCR, with productive beta chains retained. Here each entry gathers all rows of one CDR3 protein and keeps the most common genes and DNA. The sample has some 570,000 distinct CDR3 sequences on record, 17% of them singletons. Together, the top ten hold approximately 16% of the sample. The sample comprised blood. These receptors were collected from a young woman with Graves' ophthalmopathy.

This clonotype was counted a single time. The chain joins TRBV29-1 to TRBJ2-2, with 9 bases lining up with TRBD2. CDR1 is SQVTM, CDR2 ANQGSEA, per germline. CDR3 length: 18 residues. With V trimmed by 7 bases and J by 7 bases, 22 bases remained unmatched. The CDR3 DNA reads as TGCAGCGCTGACCTTCCCCTTGGGGGCGGGAGGGGTGTCGGGGAGCTGTTTTTT. Translated: CSADLPLGGGRGVGELFF.

The gene calls are TRBV30 and TRBJ1-2, with 8 bases fitting TRBD1. V lost 8 bases to trimming and J lost 4 bases; unmatched junction nucleotides: 6. There are 12 residues in the CDR3. Germline loops: CDR1 GTSNPN, CDR2 SVGIG (reference sequence). The CDR3 spells CALGTGGYGYTF. CDR3 DNA: TGTGCCCTAGGCACAGGGGGCTATGGCTACACCTTC.

This sequence joins TRBV9 and TRBJ2-1; maybe TRBD2 (5 bases). This CDR3 has 16 residues. V lost 0 bases and J lost 11, with 21 bases in between. CDR1 SGDLS and CDR2 YYNGEE come from the germline V gene. This CDR3 is CASSVGSGGSGLKQFF. As DNA, the CDR3 is TGTGCCAGCAGCGTAGGATCAGGAGGTTCCGGCCTTAAGCAGTTCTTC.

Worth noting for this clonotype: A clone one base away is much larger, so this may be a read error. The chain recombines TRBV7-8 with TRBJ2-1, with D uncertain. There are 14 residues in the CDR3. CDR1 and CDR2 from the germline V gene are SGHVS and FQNEAQ. The CDR3 nucleotides read TGTGCCAGCAGCTTATCTGGCTATTTCAATGAGCGGTTCTTC. Protein: CASSLSGYFNERFF.

This clonotype was detected ten times or more. The V gene is TRBV11-1, the J gene TRBJ2-1; D might be TRBD1 (6 bases). Germline V gives CDR1 SGHAT, CDR2 FQDESV (reference sequence). V was trimmed by 2 bases and J by 11 bases, leaving 7 bases between them. This CDR3 spans 11 amino acids. CDR3: CASSLWGQQFF. The CDR3 DNA reads as TGTGCCAGCAGCTTATGGGGGCAGCAGTTCTTC. The full variable domain, rest sourced from reference TRBV11-1 and TRBJ2-1, is EAEVAQSPRYKITEKSQAVAFWCDPISGHATLYWYRQILGQGPELLVQFQDESVVDDSQLPKDRFSAERLKGVDSTLKIQPAELGDSAMYLCASSLWGQQFFGPGTRLTVL.

This clonotype has only a few counts. The V and J genes are TRBV9 and TRBJ2-6; tentatively, D is TRBD1 (6 bases). The CDR3 loop spans 17 amino acids. Looked up from germline, CDR1 is SGDLS and CDR2 is YYNGEE. With 4 bases removed from V and 2 bases from J, the gap between germline ends came to 16 bases. The CDR3: CASSPTGFGPGANVLTF. DNA of the CDR3: TGTGCCAGCAGCCCGACAGGCTTTGGGCCTGGGGCCAACGTCCTGACTTTC. Complete variable domain (other parts from reference TRBV9 and TRBJ2-6): DSGVTQTPKHLITATGQRVTLRCSPRSGDLSVYWYQQSLDQGLQFLIQYYNGEERAKGNILERFSAQQFPDLHSELNLSSLELGDSALYFCASSPTGFGPGANVLTFGAGSRLTVL.

This clonotype was seen a single time. Just one base apart from a much larger clone, this may be a read error. V usage is TRBV30 and J usage is TRBJ1-1, with 7 bases that match TRBD1. CDR3 size: 15 residues. The germline gives CDR1 GTSNPN, CDR2 SVGIG (reference sequence). The trim removed 2 bases at V and 3 bases at J, leaving 9 bases unmatched. CDR3 region: CAWSSEGGSYTEAFF. DNA of the CDR3: TGTGCCTGGAGTAGTGAAGGGGGCTCGTACACTGAAGCTTTCTTT.

This clonotype turned up a few times. This chain links TRBV19 with TRBJ2-3, with D perhaps matching TRBD1 or TRBD2 (7 bases each). This CDR3 is built from 16 residues. CDR1 and CDR2 from the germline V gene are LNHDA and SQIVND (reference sequence). The V end lost 7 bases, the J end lost 5 bases, and 22 bases lay between the germline ends. Written as DNA, the CDR3 is TGTGCCAGTAATACAGGGGCGGGGGTCCCACGAGATACGCAGTATTTT. As protein: CASNTGAGVPRDTQYF.

This clonotype was counted at least ten times. The rearrangement uses TRBV7-9 and TRBJ2-5; weak D call: TRBD2 (5 bases). V gave up 5 bases and J gave up 5 bases, with 12 bases separating them. The CDR3 has 13 residues. The V gene's germline CDR1 is SEHNR and CDR2 FQNEAQ (reference sequence). In DNA, the CDR3 is TGTGCCAGCAGCGAACCACTAGAGGAGACCCAGTACTTC. Protein sequence: CASSEPLEETQYF. The full variable domain, its missing parts supplied by reference TRBV7-9 and TRBJ2-5, is DTGVSQNPRHKITKRGQNVTFRCDPISEHNRLYWYRQTLGQGPEFLTYFQNEAQLEKSRLLSDRFSAERPKGSFSTLEIQRTEQGDSAMYLCASSEPLEETQYFGPGTRLLVL.

A word on this clonotype: Because it lacks the conserved phenylalanine or tryptophan at the end, this CDR3 is likely a read error. The genes are TRBV6-2 or TRBV6-3 and TRBJ2-7, with D perhaps matching TRBD2 (6 bases). Trimming removed 2 bases from V and 0 bases from J, with 14 bases in between. The CDR3 runs to 16 residues. In germline, CDR1 is MNHEY, CDR2 SVGEGT. The DNA for the CDR3 is TGTGCCAGCAGTTACACACCGGGAGCGCACTCCTACGAGCAGTACTCC. It specifies CASSYTPGAHSYEQYS.

This clonotype has ten or more counts. The V gene is TRBV5-1, the J gene TRBJ1-4, with TRBD1 identical over 10 bases. This CDR3 comprises 16 residues. After removal of 0 bases from V and 3 bases from J, the junction contained 2 bases not matched to a gene. The germline V gene encodes CDR1 SGHRS and CDR2 YFSETQ. In nucleotides, the CDR3 is TGCGCCAGCAGCTTGGGACAGGGGGCAGCTAATGAAAAACTGTTTTTT. Translated, it gives CASSLGQGAANEKLFF.

This clonotype was detected a few times. The genes are TRBV19 and TRBJ1-5; D might be TRBD1 (5 bases). The CDR3 spans 14 residues. Trimming shortened V by 5 bases and J by 7 bases, and 15 bases separated the two germline ends. The germline V gene encodes CDR1 LNHDA and CDR2 SQIVND (reference sequence). The CDR3: CASSFRQYQQPQHF. DNA of the CDR3: TGTGCCAGTAGTTTTCGACAGTACCAGCAGCCCCAGCATTTT.

A remark on this clonotype: An end of the junction differs from the germline gene, which may be a read error. The V call is TRBV4-1, the J call TRBJ2-5, with 7 bases that match TRBD2. The CDR3 has 15 amino acids. Germline values: CDR1 MGHRA, CDR2 YSYEKL. CDR3 residues: CASSQDGTIQGTQYF. The CDR3 DNA reads as TGCGCCAGCAGCCAAGATGGGACTATTCAAGGGACCCAGTACTTC.

This clonotype appeared many times. V usage is TRBV11-2 and J usage is TRBJ2-3; 7 bases are a match to TRBD1. Germline V lookup: CDR1 SGHAT, CDR2 FQNNGV. V lost 5 bases and J lost 2; bases outside the gene matches: 10. The CDR3 loop spans 16 amino acids. This CDR3 reads CASSIQGTVPTDTQYF. The DNA of the CDR3 is TGTGCCAGCAGCATACAGGGGACCGTCCCCACAGATACGCAGTATTTT.

This clonotype was seen at least ten times. V and J are TRBV20-1 and TRBJ2-7, with D unclear. Trimming left V 2 bases short and J 4 bases short, with 3 bases between. CDR1 DFQATT and CDR2 SNEGSKA come from the germline V gene (reference sequence). The CDR3 totals 10 residues. CDR3 protein: CSARRYEQYF. The CDR3, as DNA: TGCAGTGCTAGACGGTACGAGCAGTACTTC.

This clonotype showed up many times. The CDR3 DNA reads TGTGCCAGCACCGCCAGTAACGCTGAAGCTTTCTTT. It yields the protein CASTASNAEAFF. The chain recombines TRBV6-1 with TRBJ1-1; no clear D. The CDR3 has 12 amino acids. The germline CDR1 and CDR2 sequences are MNHNS and SASEGT. Trimming took 7 bases from V and 6 from J, leaving 12 bases between them.

This clonotype was counted ten times or more. This rearrangement joins TRBV11-2 to TRBJ2-5; D perhaps matches TRBD2 (5 bases). CDR3 size: 13 residues. Germline V lookup: CDR1 SGHAT, CDR2 FQNNGV. V was trimmed by 3 bases and J by 5 bases, leaving 10 bases between them. The DNA of the CDR3 is TGTGCCAGCAGCTTGGTAGCGACGGAGACCCAGTACTTC. It is translated as CASSLVATETQYF.

This clonotype was detected a few times. The J gene is TRBJ1-2, the V gene TRBV18, with no clear D. The CDR3 loop spans 16 amino acids. The germline gives CDR1 KGHSH, CDR2 LQKENI. V was clipped by 3 bases and J by 4 bases, with 18 bases between them. The CDR3 sequence is CASSPSKVATAYGYTF. The DNA for the CDR3 is TGTGCCAGCTCACCGAGCAAGGTGGCGACCGCCTATGGCTACACCTTC.

This clonotype was picked up a small number of times. This rearrangement joins TRBV7-8 to TRBJ2-1; no clear D. CDR3 length: 12 residues. In germline, CDR1 is SGHVS, CDR2 FQNEAQ. V lost 2 bases to trimming and J lost 8 bases, with 7 bases between them. CDR3 in DNA: TGTGCCAGCAGCTTAAGAGAGTATGAGCAGTTCTTC. Amino acids: CASSLREYEQFF.

In this sample, this clonotype turned up many times. The genes are TRBV28 and TRBJ1-2; tentative D call: TRBD1 (5 bases). The CDR3 is 14 residues long. Germline lookup yields CDR1 MDHEN and CDR2 SYDVKM. The V gene lost 7 bases and the J gene lost 5 bases, with 17 bases spanning the gap. For the CDR3, the DNA is TGTGCCAGCACCGCCGGGGGGGGAGTTTATGGCTACACCTTC. Amino acid sequence: CASTAGGGVYGYTF.

This clonotype was counted at least ten times. This chain links TRBV5-1 with TRBJ1-1; D is unclear. Germline V lookup: CDR1 SGHRS, CDR2 YFSETQ. The CDR3 has 14 amino acids. V gave up 4 bases and J gave up 4 bases, with 14 bases separating them. CDR3 nucleotide sequence: TGCGCCAGCAGCCCGATGTGGGGTGCCACTGAAGCTTTCTTT. It encodes CASSPMWGATEAFF. The entire variable domain, with the rest obtained from reference TRBV5-1 and TRBJ1-1, is as follows: KAGVTQTPRYLIKTRGQQVTLSCSPISGHRSVSWYQQTPGQGLQFLFEYFSETQRNKGNFPGRFSGRQFSNSRSEMNVSTLELGDSALYLCASSPMWGATEAFFGQGTRLTVV.

This clonotype has more than one count but fewer than ten. This chain uses TRBV6-1 with TRBJ2-5; D perhaps matches TRBD1 (6 bases). V was trimmed by 6 bases and J by 1 base, leaving 12 bases between them. Germline assignment: CDR1 MNHNS and CDR2 SASEGT. This CDR3 has 14 amino acids. CDR3 loop: CASRRGQIQETQYF. For the CDR3, the DNA is TGTGCCAGCAGGCGCGGACAGATCCAAGAGACCCAGTACTTC.

In this sample, this clonotype turned up a few times. The chain joins TRBV19 to TRBJ2-3; 12 bases are a match to TRBD2. J was trimmed by 4 bases and V by 3 bases; bases with no gene match: 5. CDR3 size: 16 residues. Germline assignment: CDR1 LNHDA and CDR2 SQIVND (reference sequence). The CDR3 DNA reads as TGTGCCAGTAGTATCTCTAGCGGGAGGGCCGCAGATACGCAGTATTTT. This sequence encodes CASSISSGRAADTQYF. Complete variable domain (other parts from reference TRBV19 and TRBJ2-3): DGGITQSPKYLFRKEGQNVTLSCEQNLNHDAMYWYRQDPGQGLRLIYYSQIVNDFQKGDIAEGYSVSREKKESFPLTVTSAQKNPTAFYLCASSISSGRAADTQYFGPGTRLTVL.

This clonotype was recorded a few times. The chain is built from TRBV6-1 and TRBJ2-4, with 8 bases that match TRBD2. The CDR3 is 15 residues long. The junction had 8 bases not matched to a gene; V was cut back by 1 base and J by 9 bases. Germline V lookup: CDR1 MNHNS, CDR2 SASEGT. The CDR3: CASSEDVGGAGIQYF. The CDR3 DNA is TGTGCCAGCAGTGAAGATGTCGGGGGGGCGGGCATTCAGTACTTC.

This clonotype was found a few times. V and J are TRBV6-1 and TRBJ2-5; a possible D gene is TRBD2 (6 bases). CDR1 is MNHNS, CDR2 SASEGT, per germline. The CDR3 covers 15 residues. V dropped 5 bases and J dropped 0 bases, with 13 bases sitting between them. DNA of the CDR3: TGTGCCAGCAGTCGGGACTCCCAGTACCAAGAGACCCAGTACTTC. Translated: CASSRDSQYQETQYF.

In this sample, this clonotype turned up many times. This rearrangement joins TRBV27 to TRBJ2-7; D remains unclear. The CDR3 consists of 13 residues. The V end lost 3 bases, the J end lost 2 bases, and 8 bases lay between the germline ends. CDR1 is MNHEY, CDR2 SMNVEV, per germline (reference sequence). The CDR3 loop reads CASSFWEPYEQYF. The CDR3 coding sequence is TGTGCCAGCAGTTTTTGGGAACCCTACGAGCAGTACTTC.

This clonotype was seen many times. The gene calls are TRBV28 and TRBJ2-7; 15 bases map to TRBD2. CDR1 and CDR2 (germline): MDHEN, SYDVKM. Trimming took 3 bases from V and 6 from J; bases not matched to a gene: 6. This CDR3 has 16 amino acids. The CDR3 is CASSFLGTSGRSEQYF. The CDR3 DNA sequence: TGTGCCAGCAGTTTCCTCGGGACTAGCGGGAGGAGCGAGCAGTACTTC.

This clonotype was counted a few times. The rearrangement uses TRBV6-1 and TRBJ1-1; D may be TRBD1 (5 bases). From germline, CDR1 is MNHNS and CDR2 SASEGT. The V end lost 7 bases, the J end lost 4 bases, and 10 bases lay between the germline ends. The CDR3 contains 12 residues. CDR3 amino acids: CASNSGRTEAFF. The CDR3 nucleotides read TGTGCCAGCAATTCAGGGCGCACTGAAGCTTTCTTT.

This clonotype was recorded at least ten times. V usage is TRBV20-1 and J usage is TRBJ1-1; the match to TRBD1 covers 7 bases. Looked up from germline, CDR1 is DFQATT and CDR2 is SNEGSKA (reference sequence). J lost 3 bases, V lost 2 bases, and 3 bases had no gene match. The length of the CDR3 is 13 residues. This CDR3 reads CSARKTGYTEAFF. The CDR3 DNA reads as TGCAGTGCTAGAAAGACAGGGTACACTGAAGCTTTCTTT.

There are many counts of this clonotype. The V and J genes are TRBV3-1 and TRBJ2-3, with 10 bases fitting TRBD2. The CDR3 consists of 17 residues. The V gene end was trimmed by 1 base and the J gene end by 8 bases; junction bases not matched to a gene: 12. Germline assignment: CDR1 LGHDT and CDR2 YNNKEL (reference sequence). CDR3 in DNA: TGTGCCAGCAGCCAAGCAGAGGTCGGGACTAGCGTGGGTACGCAGTATTTT. Its protein is CASSQAEVGTSVGTQYF.